This note documents a single TCR beta chain sequence. Its matching antigen is unknown. A junction end diverges from the germline sequence, so it may reflect a read error. Together with a sample-barcoded 5' primer, a J-beta primer mix was included in a second PCR lasting about 7 to 12 cycles. There were at least 2.5 million CDR3-containing paired-end reads obtained from each sample. One entry per CDR3 protein, called by TCRdb with MiXCR from the 5' RACE reads. The sample shows about 690,000 distinct CDR3 sequences, around 38% of them seen only once. This sample stems from a study of blood T cells in healthy people across ages. General study points: Researchers judged that diversity estimates from one million T cells fell short of true values. TCR beta diversity was tightly associated with the proportion of naive T cells.

Germline loops: CDR1 SGHTA, CDR2 FQGNSA. The CDR3 runs to 17 residues. The chain couples TRBV7-2 to TRBJ1-5; tentatively, D is TRBD1 (5 bases). Sample: blood. The TCR sequence derives from a man at least 80 years old in good health. CDR3 coding DNA: TGTGCCAGCAGCTTAGGGTCAACCGGGGGACTGCTGCAGCCCCGGCATTTT. It yields the protein CASSLGSTGGLLQPRHF.